This TCR beta chain originates from a study of PD-L1 blockade in urothelial cancer. Study at large: Bladder-origin urothelial cancer in males described about 90% of the 29 patients. Anywhere from 0 to 3 prior chemotherapy regimens had been received by patients. The analyses of blood took place 3 weeks (second dose) and 6 weeks after treatment start.

The time point was: pretreatment peripheral blood. There are 15 residues in the CDR3. Trimming took 4 bases from V and 1 from J; bases not matched to a gene: 6. From germline, CDR1 is SGHAT and CDR2 FQNNGV. The repertoire was sequenced with immunoSEQ multiplex PCR; TCRdb's copy has only in-frame clones and lacks some. The data hold 130,000 or so clones, with 70% to 85% observed a single time. The material was PBMCs, obtained around atezolizumab (anti-PD-L1) treatment. The V and J genes are TRBV11-2 and TRBJ2-5; 7 bases map to TRBD1. The origin of this receptor is a man aged 50 to 59 with urothelial cancer. The CDR3 nucleotides read TGTGCCAGCAGCTCGACAGGGTCCACCCAAGAGACCCAGTACTTC. This sequence encodes CASSSTGSTQETQYF. The full variable domain, rest sourced from reference TRBV11-2 and TRBJ2-5, is EAGVAQSPRYKIIEKRQSVAFWCNPISGHATLYWYQQILGQGPKLLIQFQNNGVVDDSQLPKDRFSAERLKGVDSTLKIQPAKLEDSAVYLCASSSTGSTQETQYFGPGTRLLVL.